Ten or more counts support the clone carrying this TCR beta chain. Its antigen is as yet unknown. Germline V gene lookup returns CDR1 SGHVS and CDR2 FQNEAQ. V lost 0 bases and J 1 base, leaving 19 bases between the germline ends. There are 20 residues in the CDR3. TCRdb itself ran the reads through MiXCR, one entry per CDR3 protein. The table includes around 900,000 distinct CDR3 sequences, roughly 30% detected once. The data were taken from a study of T cell repertoires in cytomegalovirus infection. Sequenced material: cultured CD8+ T cells from PBMCs, taken from culture after CMV antigen stimulation. The chain is built from TRBV7-8 and TRBJ2-6; D is unresolved. This receptor was taken from a human donor in good health (CMV status not recorded). Some clones in this sample may be carry-over from other donors' samples. This CDR3 is CASSLAFPGASPSGANVLTF. CDR3 in DNA: TGTGCCAGCAGCTTAGCGTTCCCAGGCGCCTCCCCGTCTGGGGCCAACGTCCTGACTTTC.